The 18 T cell receptor beta chains below all came from one sample that was sequenced in a study of spatial heterogeneity in lung cancer. In TCRdb, the 5' RACE reads were re-called with MiXCR into one record per CDR3 protein. The sample carries fewer than 20,000 distinct CDR3 sequences, approximately 8.5% recorded once. Time point: blood at routine non-recurrence follow-up after resection. The sample was PBMCs, taken at follow-up. The receptors come from a male donor with early-stage non-small cell lung cancer.

This clonotype appeared many times. The chain has TRBV4-1 and TRBJ2-1, with D uncertain. The CDR3 is 14 amino acids. Deletions cut 1 base from V and 8 bases from J, with 12 bases between. The germline V gene encodes CDR1 MGHRA and CDR2 YSYEKL. The CDR3 DNA sequence: TGCGCCAGCAGCCAAGGGTCCGGGTACGATGAGCAGTTCTTC. Protein sequence: CASSQGSGYDEQFF.

This clonotype showed up many times. The chain recombines TRBV4-1 with TRBJ2-7; D gene unclear. Germline values: CDR1 MGHRA, CDR2 YSYEKL. The V end was cut by 3 bases, the J end by 7 bases, with 10 bases between. This CDR3 is built from 12 residues. The DNA of the CDR3 is TGCGCCAGCAGCCAGCTCTCGGGTGAGCAGTACTTC. Translated: CASSQLSGEQYF.

Sample share makes this clonotype medium-sized (0.01 to 0.1%). The chain is built from TRBV20-1 and TRBJ2-3, with 9 bases lining up with TRBD1. The CDR3 sequence is 13 residues long. Germline CDR1 and CDR2: DFQATT and SNEGSKA (reference sequence). The ends lost 1 base at V and 5 bases at J; junction bases unmatched: 1. In DNA, the CDR3 is TGCAGTGCTAGAGGGACAGGGGTAGATACGCAGTATTTT. Its translation: CSARGTGVDTQYF.

The V gene is TRBV6-8, the J gene TRBJ2-2, with 7 bases identical to TRBD2. The CDR3 length is 16 residues. CDR1 and CDR2 from the germline V gene are MNHGY and SAAAGT. Unmatched junction bases numbered 11, after V lost 6 bases and J lost 4 bases. The CDR3 spells CASSHPGRYFTGELFF. The CDR3 DNA sequence: TGTGCCAGCAGCCATCCCGGGAGGTACTTCACCGGGGAGCTGTTTTTT.

This clonotype has only a few counts. The CDR3 sequence: CASSQQGLAKNIQYF. The CDR3 bases are TGCGCCAGCAGCCAACAGGGATTAGCCAAAAACATTCAGTACTTC. The V call is TRBV4-3, the J call TRBJ2-4, with D possibly being TRBD1 (5 bases). V gave up 2 bases and J gave up 0 bases, with 8 bases separating them. CDR3 size: 15 residues. Germline lookup yields CDR1 LGHNA and CDR2 YSLEER.

This clonotype was observed a few times. One end of the junction fails to match germline, which may point to a read error. The chain joins TRBV3-1 to TRBJ2-7; 11 nucleotides agree with TRBD1. The CDR3 runs to 13 residues. CDR1 is LGHDT, CDR2 YNNKEL, per germline (reference sequence). CDR3 sequence reads: CASSLGPDRGPIF. CDR3 bases: TGTGCCAGCAGCCTGGGACCGGACAGGGGGCCAATCTTC.

This clonotype was counted at least ten times. J is TRBJ2-1 and V is TRBV7-8; TRBD2 matches at 14 bases. Trimming took 4 bases from V and 3 from J; bases not matched to a gene: 5. This CDR3 region has 17 residues. CDR1 and CDR2 (germline): SGHVS, FQNEAQ. The CDR3 DNA is TGTGCCAGCAGCTCCGGGACTAGCGGGGGCTTCTACAATGAGCAGTTCTTC. It specifies CASSSGTSGGFYNEQFF.

This clonotype was counted many times. The chain combines TRBV7-9 with TRBJ2-5, with 9 bases matching TRBD1. Germline assignment: CDR1 SEHNR and CDR2 FQNEAQ (reference sequence). There are 17 residues in the CDR3. Germline trimming cut 1 base from V and 1 base from J; bases unmatched to any gene: 7. CDR3 residues: CASSLGPDRGFQETQYF. The CDR3 DNA reads as TGTGCCAGCAGCTTAGGCCCGGACAGGGGATTCCAAGAGACCCAGTACTTC.

A note on this clonotype: Just one base apart from a much larger clone, this may be a read error. This chain links TRBV2 with TRBJ1-2, with 7 bases matching TRBD1. The CDR3 contains 13 residues. Germline trimming cut 8 bases from V and 3 bases from J; bases unmatched to any gene: 6. Germline V gene sequence: CDR1 SNHLY, CDR2 FYNNEI. The CDR3 nucleotides read TGTGCCAGCCGCAGGGGGACTGACTATGGCTACACCTTC. Amino acids: CASRRGTDYGYTF.

This clonotype appeared many times. This chain uses TRBV6-1 with TRBJ2-7; the D gene is possibly TRBD2 (5 bases). The ends were cut back, 7 bases at V and 2 bases at J, with 15 bases in the middle. Germline V gene data show CDR1 as MNHNS and CDR2 as SASEGT. This CDR3 region has 14 residues. CDR3 sequence: CASKSGLNTYEQYF. CDR3 DNA sequence: TGTGCCAGCAAAAGTGGACTCAACACCTACGAGCAGTACTTC.

In its sample, this clonotype was seen a few times. This chain links TRBV14 with TRBJ2-5, with TRBD1 matching over 9 bases. Germline V gene data show CDR1 as SGHDN and CDR2 as FVKESK. V lost 1 base, J lost 7 bases, and 7 bases stayed unmatched. The CDR3 contains 15 residues. CDR3 in amino acids: CASSQGTGATGTQYF. The CDR3 DNA reads as TGTGCCAGCAGCCAAGGGACAGGGGCCACCGGGACCCAGTACTTC.

This clonotype was seen only a few times. The J gene is TRBJ1-5, the V gene TRBV20-1, with unresolved D. The CDR3 is made up of 14 amino acids. Germline loops: CDR1 DFQATT, CDR2 SNEGSKA (reference sequence). V was cut by 1 base and J by 0 bases, with 7 bases left in between. CDR3 loop: CSARAEYSNQPQHF. CDR3 bases: TGCAGTGCTAGAGCCGAGTATAGCAATCAGCCCCAGCATTTT.

In its sample, this clonotype was seen many times. The chain carries TRBV18 and TRBJ2-1, with 8 bases aligning to TRBD2. V lost 8 bases and J lost 9; bases outside the gene matches: 6. The V gene's germline CDR1 is KGHSH and CDR2 LQKENI. CDR3 size: 12 residues. In DNA, the CDR3 is TGTGCCAGCCTCCCCGGGGGGGCTGAGCAGTTCTTC. Protein sequence: CASLPGGAEQFF. Full variable domain (remainder filled in from reference TRBV18 and TRBJ2-1): NAGVMQNPRHLVRRRGQEARLRCSPMKGHSHVYWYRQLPEEGLKFMVYLQKENIIDESGMPKERFSAEFPKEGPSILRIQQVVRGDSAAYFCASLPGGAEQFFGPGTRLTVL.

This clonotype was observed many times. V usage is TRBV19 and J usage is TRBJ2-1, with D tentatively TRBD1 (6 bases). The ends were cut back, 7 bases at V and 10 bases at J, with 14 bases in the middle. This CDR3 contains 12 residues. Germline V gene data show CDR1 as LNHDA and CDR2 as SQIVND (reference sequence). The CDR3 DNA reads TGTGCCAGTAACACAGGGATACGGGAGCAGTTCTTC. It encodes CASNTGIREQFF.

The table lists this clonotype with many counts. The chain is built from TRBV6-2 or TRBV6-3 and TRBJ1-5; D remains ambiguous. This CDR3 is 13 amino acids long. V was pared by 8 bases and J by 6 bases, with 14 bases between. CDR1 is MNHEY, CDR2 SVGEGT, per germline. CDR3 protein: CASPGEESQPQHF. In DNA form, the CDR3 reads TGTGCCAGCCCCGGGGAGGAGAGTCAGCCCCAGCATTTT.

The chain employs TRBV7-9 and TRBJ2-3; D gene uncertain. The CDR3 is 13 residues long. Germline V gene sequence: CDR1 SEHNR, CDR2 FQNEAQ (reference sequence). V was clipped by 8 bases and J by 1 base, with 10 bases between them. CDR3 amino acids: CASGYGGTDTQYF. The DNA for the CDR3 is TGTGCCAGCGGGTATGGGGGCACAGATACGCAGTATTTT.

This clonotype has ten or more counts. V gene TRBV12-3 or TRBV12-4 combines with J gene TRBJ1-1; D gene ambiguous. The CDR3 consists of 13 residues. The V gene lost 3 bases and the J gene lost 4 bases, with 9 bases spanning the gap. The CDR3 protein is CASSFVGGTEAFF. The CDR3 DNA is TGTGCCAGCAGTTTTGTGGGAGGCACTGAAGCTTTCTTT.

This clonotype was recorded many times. This CDR3 reads CSVAATGGGSDEQYF. The CDR3 nucleotides are TGCAGCGTTGCCGCGACAGGGGGCGGGAGTGACGAGCAGTACTTC. The chain links TRBV29-1 to TRBJ2-7, with TRBD1 identical over 10 bases. The V and J ends lost 4 bases and 5 bases, in that order; junction bases with no gene match: 11. CDR1 and CDR2 from the germline V gene are SQVTM and ANQGSEA. The length of the CDR3 is 15 residues.